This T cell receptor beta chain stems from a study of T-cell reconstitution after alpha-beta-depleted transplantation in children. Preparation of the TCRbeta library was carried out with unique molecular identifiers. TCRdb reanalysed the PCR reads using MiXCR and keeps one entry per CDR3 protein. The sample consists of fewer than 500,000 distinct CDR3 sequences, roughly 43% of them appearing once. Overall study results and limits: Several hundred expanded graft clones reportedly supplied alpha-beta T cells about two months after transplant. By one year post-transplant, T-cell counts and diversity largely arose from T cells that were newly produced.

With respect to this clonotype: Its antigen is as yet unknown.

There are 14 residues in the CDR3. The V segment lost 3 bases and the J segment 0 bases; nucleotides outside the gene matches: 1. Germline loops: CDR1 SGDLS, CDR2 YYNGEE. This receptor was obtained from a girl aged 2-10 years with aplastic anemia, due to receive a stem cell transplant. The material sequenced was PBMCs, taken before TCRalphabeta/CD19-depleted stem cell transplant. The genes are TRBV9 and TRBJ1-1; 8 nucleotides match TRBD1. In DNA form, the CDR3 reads TGTGCCAGCAGCGGACAGGGGTTGAACACTGAAGCTTTCTTT. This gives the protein CASSGQGLNTEAFF.